This T cell receptor beta chain was captured by sequencing in a study of T cell responses to AZD1222 COVID-19 vaccine. Germline V lookup: CDR1 MNHEY, CDR2 SVGEGT. Trimming removed 5 bases from V and 5 bases from J, with 13 bases in between. The CDR3 runs 14 residues. Method: immunoSEQ multiplex PCR; TCRdb's copy keeps in-frame clones and lacks some. The table has 150,000 or so clones, roughly nine tenths seen once. This receptor was identified in an adult in good health. This specimen consisted of peripheral blood, obtained on day 0 of AZD1222 vaccination. This chain joins TRBV6-2 or TRBV6-3 and TRBJ1-5; no definite D call. Written as DNA, the CDR3 is TGTGCCAGCAGTAAACAGTACACCGATCAGCCCCAGCATTTT. This encodes CASSKQYTDQPQHF.